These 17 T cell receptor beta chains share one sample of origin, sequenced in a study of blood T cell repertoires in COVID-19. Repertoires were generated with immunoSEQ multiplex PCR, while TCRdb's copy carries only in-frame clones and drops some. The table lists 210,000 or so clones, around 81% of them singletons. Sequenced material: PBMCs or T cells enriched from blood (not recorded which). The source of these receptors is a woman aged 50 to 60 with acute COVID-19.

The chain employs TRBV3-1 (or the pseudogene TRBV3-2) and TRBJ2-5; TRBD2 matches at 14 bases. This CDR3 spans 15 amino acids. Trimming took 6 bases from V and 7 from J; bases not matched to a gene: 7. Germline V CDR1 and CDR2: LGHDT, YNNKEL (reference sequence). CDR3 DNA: TGTGCCAGCAGTCATGGACTAGCGGGGGGTGGGACCCAGTACTTC. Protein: CASSHGLAGGGTQYF.

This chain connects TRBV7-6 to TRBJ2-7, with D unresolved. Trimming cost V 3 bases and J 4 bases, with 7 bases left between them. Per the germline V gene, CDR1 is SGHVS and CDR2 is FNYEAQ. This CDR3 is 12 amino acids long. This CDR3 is CASSLTGYEQYF. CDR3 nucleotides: TGTGCCAGCAGCTTGACCGGGTACGAGCAGTACTTC. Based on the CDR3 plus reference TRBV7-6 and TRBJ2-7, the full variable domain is GAGVSQSPRYKVTKRGQDVALRCDPISGHVSLYWYRQALGQGPEFLTYFNYEAQQDKSGLPNDRFSAERPEGSISTLTIQRTEQRDSAMYRCASSLTGYEQYFGPGTRLTVT.

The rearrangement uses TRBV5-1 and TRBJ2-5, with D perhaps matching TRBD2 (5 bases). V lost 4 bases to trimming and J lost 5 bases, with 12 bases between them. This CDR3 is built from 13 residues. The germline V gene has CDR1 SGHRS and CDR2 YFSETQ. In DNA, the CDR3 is TGCGCCAGCAGCATCGGGATCCGGGAGACCCAGTACTTC. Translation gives CASSIGIRETQYF.

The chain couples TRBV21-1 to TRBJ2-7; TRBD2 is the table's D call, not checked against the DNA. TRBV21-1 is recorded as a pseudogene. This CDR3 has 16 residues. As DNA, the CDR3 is TGTGCCAGCAGCAAAGGGAGACTAGCGGGGTCCTACGAGCAGTACTTC. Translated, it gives CASSKGRLAGSYEQYF.

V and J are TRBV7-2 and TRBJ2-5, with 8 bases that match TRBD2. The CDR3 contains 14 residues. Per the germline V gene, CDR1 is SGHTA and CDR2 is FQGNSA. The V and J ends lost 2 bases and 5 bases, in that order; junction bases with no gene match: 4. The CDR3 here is CASSLIAGKETQYF. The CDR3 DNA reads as TGTGCCAGCAGCTTAATAGCGGGAAAGGAGACCCAGTACTTC. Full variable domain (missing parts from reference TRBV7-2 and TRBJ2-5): GAGVSQSPSNKVTEKGKDVELRCDPISGHTALYWYRQSLGQGLEFLIYFQGNSAPDKSGLPSDRFSAERTGGSVSTLTIQRTQQEDSAVYLCASSLIAGKETQYFGPGTRLLVL.

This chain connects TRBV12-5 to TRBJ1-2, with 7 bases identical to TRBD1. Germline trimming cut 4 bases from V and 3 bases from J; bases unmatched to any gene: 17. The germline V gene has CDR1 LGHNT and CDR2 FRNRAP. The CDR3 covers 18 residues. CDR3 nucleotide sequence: TGTGCTAGTGGTTCCCCTCGGGGATTTTGGACAGGAGACTATGGCTACACCTTC. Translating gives CASGSPRGFWTGDYGYTF.

The CDR3 DNA reads TGTGCCAGCAGTCCCCTCGGCGGGGGCACAGATACGCAGTATTTT. Its translation: CASSPLGGGTDTQYF. The V gene is TRBV6-2 or TRBV6-3, the J gene TRBJ2-3; a weak D match, TRBD2 (6 bases). Germline CDR1 is MNHEY and CDR2 is SVGEGT. The V end was cut by 5 bases, the J end by 1 base, with 13 bases between. This CDR3 is 15 amino acids long.

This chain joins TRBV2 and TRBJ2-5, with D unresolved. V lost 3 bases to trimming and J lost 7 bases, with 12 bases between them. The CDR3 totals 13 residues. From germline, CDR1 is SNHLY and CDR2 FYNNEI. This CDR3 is CASSDGVVGTQYF. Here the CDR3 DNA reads TGTGCCAGCAGTGATGGAGTGGTCGGGACCCAGTACTTC.

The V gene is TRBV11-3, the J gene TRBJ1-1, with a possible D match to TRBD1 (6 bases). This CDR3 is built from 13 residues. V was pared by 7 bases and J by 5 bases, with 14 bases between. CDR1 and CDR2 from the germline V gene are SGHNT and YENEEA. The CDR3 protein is CASTGQSGTEAFF. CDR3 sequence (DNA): TGTGCCAGCACCGGACAGAGCGGTACTGAAGCTTTCTTT.

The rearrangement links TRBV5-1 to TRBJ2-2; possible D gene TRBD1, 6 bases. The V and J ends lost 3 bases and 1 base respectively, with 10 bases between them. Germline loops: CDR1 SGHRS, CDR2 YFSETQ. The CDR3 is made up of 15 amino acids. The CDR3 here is CASSSATGNTGELFF. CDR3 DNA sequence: TGCGCCAGCAGCTCCGCGACAGGGAACACCGGGGAGCTGTTTTTT.

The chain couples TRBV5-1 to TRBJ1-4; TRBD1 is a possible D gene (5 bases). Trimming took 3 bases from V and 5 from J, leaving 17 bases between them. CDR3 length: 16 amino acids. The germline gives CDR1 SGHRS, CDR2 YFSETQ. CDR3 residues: CASSSSRQKPNEKLFF. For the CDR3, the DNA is TGCGCCAGCAGCTCCTCCAGACAGAAACCGAATGAAAAACTGTTTTTT.

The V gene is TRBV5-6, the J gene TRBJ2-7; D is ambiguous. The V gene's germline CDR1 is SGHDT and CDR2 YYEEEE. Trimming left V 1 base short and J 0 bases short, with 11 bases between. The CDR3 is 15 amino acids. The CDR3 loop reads CASSLRVISSYEQYF. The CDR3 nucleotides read TGTGCCAGCAGCTTGCGAGTCATTTCCTCCTACGAGCAGTACTTC. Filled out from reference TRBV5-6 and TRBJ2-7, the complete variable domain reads DAGVTQSPTHLIKTRGQQVTLRCSPKSGHDTVSWYQQALGQGPQFIFQYYEEEERQRGNFPDRFSGHQFPNYSSELNVNALLLGDSALYLCASSLRVISSYEQYFGPGTRLTVT.

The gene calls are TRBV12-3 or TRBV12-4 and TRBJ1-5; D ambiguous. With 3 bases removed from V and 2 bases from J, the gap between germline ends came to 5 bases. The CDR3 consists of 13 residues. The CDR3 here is CASSFTGNQPQHF. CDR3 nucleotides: TGTGCCAGCAGTTTCACAGGCAATCAGCCCCAGCATTTT.

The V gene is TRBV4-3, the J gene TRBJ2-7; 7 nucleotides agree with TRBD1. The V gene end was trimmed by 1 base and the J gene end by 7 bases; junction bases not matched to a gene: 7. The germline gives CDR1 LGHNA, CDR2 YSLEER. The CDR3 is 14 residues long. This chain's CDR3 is CASSQGGTAREQYF. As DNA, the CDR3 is TGCGCCAGCAGCCAAGGGGGGACAGCGCGGGAGCAGTACTTC.

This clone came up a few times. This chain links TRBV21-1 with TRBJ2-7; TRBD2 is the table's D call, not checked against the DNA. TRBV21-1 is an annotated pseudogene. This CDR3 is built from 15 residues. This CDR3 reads CANQIRGDPSYEQYF. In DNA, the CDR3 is TGTGCCAACCAGATCCGCGGAGACCCCTCCTACGAGCAGTACTTC.

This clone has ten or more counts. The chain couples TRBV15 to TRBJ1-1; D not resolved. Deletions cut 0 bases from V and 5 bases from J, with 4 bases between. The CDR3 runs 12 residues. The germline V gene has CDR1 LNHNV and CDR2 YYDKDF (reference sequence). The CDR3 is CATSRDRTEAFF. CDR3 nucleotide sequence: TGTGCCACCAGCAGAGATCGTACTGAAGCTTTCTTT. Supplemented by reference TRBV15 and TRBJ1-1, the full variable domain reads DAMVIQNPRYQVTQFGKPVTLSCSQTLNHNVMYWYQQKSSQAPKLLFHYYDKDFNNEADTPDNFQSRRPNTSFCFLDIRSPGLGDTAMYLCATSRDRTEAFFGQGTRLTVV.

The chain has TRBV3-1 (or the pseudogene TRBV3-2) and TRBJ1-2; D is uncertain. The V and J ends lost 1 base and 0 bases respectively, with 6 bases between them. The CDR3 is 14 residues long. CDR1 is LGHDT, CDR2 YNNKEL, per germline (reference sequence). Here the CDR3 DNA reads TGTGCCAGCAGCCAAGTAGCAGCTAACTATGGCTACACCTTC. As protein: CASSQVAANYGYTF.